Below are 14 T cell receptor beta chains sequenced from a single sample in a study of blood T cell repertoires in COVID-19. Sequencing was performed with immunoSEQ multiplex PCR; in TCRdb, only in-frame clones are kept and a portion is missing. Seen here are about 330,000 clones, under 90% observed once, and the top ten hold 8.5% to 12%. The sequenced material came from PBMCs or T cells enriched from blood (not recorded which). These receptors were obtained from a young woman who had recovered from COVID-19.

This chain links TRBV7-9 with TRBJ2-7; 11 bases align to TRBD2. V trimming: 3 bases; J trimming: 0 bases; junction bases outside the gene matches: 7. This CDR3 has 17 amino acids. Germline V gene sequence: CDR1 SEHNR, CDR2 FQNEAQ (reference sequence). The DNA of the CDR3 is TGTGCCAGCAGCTTGGTACTAGCGGGGGTCACCTCCTACGAGCAGTACTTC. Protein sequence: CASSLVLAGVTSYEQYF.

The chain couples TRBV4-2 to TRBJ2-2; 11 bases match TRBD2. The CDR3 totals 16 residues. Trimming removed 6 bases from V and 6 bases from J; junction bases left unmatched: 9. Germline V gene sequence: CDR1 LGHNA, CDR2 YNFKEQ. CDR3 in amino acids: CASRSLLAGDAGELFF. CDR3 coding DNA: TGTGCCAGCAGAAGTCTACTAGCGGGAGATGCCGGGGAGCTGTTTTTT.

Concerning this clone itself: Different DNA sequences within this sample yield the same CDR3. The CDR3 DNA reads TGTGCCTGGAGTGTACTAGGCGAGCAGTACTTC. Its translation: CAWSVLGEQYF. The chain is built from TRBV30 and TRBJ2-7, with D maybe TRBD2 (5 bases). Trimming cost V 0 bases and J 6 bases, with 6 bases left between them. Per germline, CDR1 GTSNPN and CDR2 SVGIG (reference sequence). The CDR3 totals 11 residues. The full variable domain, in which reference TRBV30 and TRBJ2-7 provide the parts outside the CDR3, is SQTIHQWPATLVQPVGSPLSLECTVEGTSNPNLYWYRQAAGRGLQLLFYSVGIGQISSEVPQNLSASRPQDRQFILSSKKLLLSDSGFYLCAWSVLGEQYFGPGTRLTVT.

CDR3 loop: CASSWAGGYTF. The CDR3 DNA reads TGTGCCAGCAGCTGGGCGGGAGGCTACACCTTC. The rearrangement links TRBV28 to TRBJ1-2; the D is unclear. V lost 6 bases, J lost 8 bases, and 10 bases lay in between. Germline values: CDR1 MDHEN, CDR2 SYDVKM. The CDR3 covers 11 residues.

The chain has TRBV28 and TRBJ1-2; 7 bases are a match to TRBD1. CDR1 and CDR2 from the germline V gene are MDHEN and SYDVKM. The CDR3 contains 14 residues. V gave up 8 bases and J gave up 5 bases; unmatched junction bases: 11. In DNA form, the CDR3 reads TGTGCCAGCTACAAGACAGGGCGTGGGTATGGCTACACCTTC. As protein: CASYKTGRGYGYTF.

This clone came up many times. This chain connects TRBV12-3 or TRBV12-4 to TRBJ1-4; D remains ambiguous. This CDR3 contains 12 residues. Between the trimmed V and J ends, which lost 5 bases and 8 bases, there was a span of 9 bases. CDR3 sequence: CASSPRLEKLFF. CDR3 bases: TGTGCCAGCAGTCCAAGACTGGAAAAACTGTTTTTT.

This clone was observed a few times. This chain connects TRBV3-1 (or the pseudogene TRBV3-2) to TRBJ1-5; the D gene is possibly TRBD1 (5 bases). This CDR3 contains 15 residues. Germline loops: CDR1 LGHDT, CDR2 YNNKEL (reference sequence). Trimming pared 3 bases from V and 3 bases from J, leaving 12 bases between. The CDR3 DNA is TGTGCCAGCAGCCAGCACCCAGGGCTCAATCAGCCCCAGCATTTT. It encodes CASSQHPGLNQPQHF.

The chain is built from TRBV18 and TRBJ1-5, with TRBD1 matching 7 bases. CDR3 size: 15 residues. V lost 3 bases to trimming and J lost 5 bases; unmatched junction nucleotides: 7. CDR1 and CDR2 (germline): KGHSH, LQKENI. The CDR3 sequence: CASSPGDRDDQPQHF. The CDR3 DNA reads TGTGCCAGCTCACCGGGAGACAGGGACGATCAGCCCCAGCATTTT.

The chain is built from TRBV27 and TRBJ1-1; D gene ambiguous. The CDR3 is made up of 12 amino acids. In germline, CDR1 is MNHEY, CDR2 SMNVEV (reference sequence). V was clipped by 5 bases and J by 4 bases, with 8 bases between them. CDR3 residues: CASSRGPTEAFF. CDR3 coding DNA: TGTGCCAGCAGTCGCGGCCCCACTGAAGCTTTCTTT.

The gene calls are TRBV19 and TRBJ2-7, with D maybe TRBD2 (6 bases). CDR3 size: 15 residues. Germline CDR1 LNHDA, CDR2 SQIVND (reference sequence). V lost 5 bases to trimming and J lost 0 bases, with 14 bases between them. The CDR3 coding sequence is TGTGCCAGTAGTCTTGCGCTAGCGCTCTCCTACGAGCAGTACTTC. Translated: CASSLALALSYEQYF.

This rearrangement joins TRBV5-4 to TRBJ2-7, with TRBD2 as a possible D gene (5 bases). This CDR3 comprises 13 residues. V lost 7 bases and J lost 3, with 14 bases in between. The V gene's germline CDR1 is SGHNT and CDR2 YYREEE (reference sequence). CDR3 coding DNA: TGTGCCAGCTCTCGGGGAGATAGCTACGAGCAGTACTTC. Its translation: CASSRGDSYEQYF.

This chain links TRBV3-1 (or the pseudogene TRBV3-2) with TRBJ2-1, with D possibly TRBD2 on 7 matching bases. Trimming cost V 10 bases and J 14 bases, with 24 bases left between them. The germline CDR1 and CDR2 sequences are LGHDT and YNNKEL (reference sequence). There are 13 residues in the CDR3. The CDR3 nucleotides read TGTGCCACCTCCCCGGGGGGCGGCGTTTCTGAGTTCTTC. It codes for CATSPGGGVSEFF.

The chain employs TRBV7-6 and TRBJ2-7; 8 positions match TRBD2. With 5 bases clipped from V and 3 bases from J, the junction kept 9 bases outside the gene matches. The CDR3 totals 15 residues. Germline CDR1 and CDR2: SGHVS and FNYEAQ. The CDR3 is CASSKPGLELYEQYF. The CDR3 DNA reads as TGTGCCAGCAGCAAACCGGGACTAGAACTCTACGAGCAGTACTTC.

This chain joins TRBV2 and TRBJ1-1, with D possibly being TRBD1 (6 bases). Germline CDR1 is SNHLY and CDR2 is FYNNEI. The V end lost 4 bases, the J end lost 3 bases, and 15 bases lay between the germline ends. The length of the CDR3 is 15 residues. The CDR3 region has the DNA TGTGCCAGCAGTGGGCTACAGGGCGGGTACACTGAAGCTTTCTTT. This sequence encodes CASSGLQGGYTEAFF. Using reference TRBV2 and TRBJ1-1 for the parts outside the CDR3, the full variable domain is EPEVTQTPSHQVTQMGQEVILRCVPISNHLYFYWYRQILGQKVEFLVSFYNNEISEKSEIFDDQFSVERPDGSNFTLKIRSTKLEDSAMYFCASSGLQGGYTEAFFGQGTRLTVV.